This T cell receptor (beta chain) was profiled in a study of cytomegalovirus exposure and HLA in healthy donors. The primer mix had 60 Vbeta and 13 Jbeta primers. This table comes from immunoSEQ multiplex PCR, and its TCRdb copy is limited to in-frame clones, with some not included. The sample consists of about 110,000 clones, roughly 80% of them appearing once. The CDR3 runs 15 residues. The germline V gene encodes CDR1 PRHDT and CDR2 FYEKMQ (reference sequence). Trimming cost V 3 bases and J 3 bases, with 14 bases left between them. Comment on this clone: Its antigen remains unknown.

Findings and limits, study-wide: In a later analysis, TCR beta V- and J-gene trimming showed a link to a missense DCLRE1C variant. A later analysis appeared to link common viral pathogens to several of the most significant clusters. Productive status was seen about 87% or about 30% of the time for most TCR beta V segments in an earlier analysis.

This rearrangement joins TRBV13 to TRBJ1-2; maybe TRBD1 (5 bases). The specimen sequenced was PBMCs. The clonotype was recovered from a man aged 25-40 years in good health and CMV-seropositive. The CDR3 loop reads CASSLGGRVYYGYTF. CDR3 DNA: TGTGCCAGCAGCTTGGGGGGGAGGGTTTACTATGGCTACACCTTC.